Following are 30 T cell receptor beta chains from one sample sequenced in a study of a mutant IDH1 vaccine in newly diagnosed glioma. As for time point: week 23, last vaccination. The vaccine gave 300 ug of a 20-mer mutant IDH1 peptide subcutaneously per dose. Which antigens these TCRs recognize remains unknown. Only in-frame clones appear in the TCRdb table, and some are missing; sequencing was by immunoSEQ multiplex PCR. The profile covers 52,000 or so clones, with about 80% appearing a single time and approximately 6.2% taken by the ten largest. The sequencing here drew on PBMCs, taken from a glioma patient whose treatment included an IDH1 peptide vaccine. The receptors here all came from a man in his forties with glioma.

The CDR3 region is CASSLGGGSLSAKNIQYF. DNA for the CDR3: TGTGCCAGCAGCTTGGGCGGAGGGAGTTTGAGTGCCAAAAACATTCAGTACTTC. This chain links TRBV7-9 with TRBJ2-4; D perhaps matches TRBD2 (6 bases). V shed 3 bases and J shed 1 base, with 19 bases lying between them. The CDR3 consists of 18 residues. From germline, CDR1 is SEHNR and CDR2 FQNEAQ (reference sequence).

The chain carries TRBV27 and TRBJ1-3; 7 bases are a match to TRBD1. Per germline, CDR1 MNHEY and CDR2 SMNVEV (reference sequence). The CDR3 length is 15 residues. With V trimmed by 6 bases and J by 0 bases, 5 bases remained unmatched. The CDR3: CASRRGQSSGNTIYF. CDR3 nucleotide sequence: TGTGCCAGCAGACGGGGACAGAGCTCTGGAAACACCATATATTTT.

This chain uses TRBV27 with TRBJ1-6; a weak D match, TRBD1 (5 bases). The CDR3 totals 14 residues. V dropped 2 bases and J dropped 7 bases, with 9 bases sitting between them. The germline gives CDR1 MNHEY, CDR2 SMNVEV (reference sequence). CDR3 in DNA: TGTGCCAGCAGTTTAACAGGTTTCAATTCACCCCTCCACTTT. Encoded protein: CASSLTGFNSPLHF.

The chain has TRBV7-2 and TRBJ2-1; D is unresolved. This CDR3 spans 17 amino acids. Between the trimmed V and J ends, which lost 0 bases and 4 bases, there was a span of 16 bases. From germline, CDR1 is SGHTA and CDR2 FQGNSA. CDR3 loop: CASSLAPLGWGYNEQFF. Written as DNA, the CDR3 is TGTGCCAGCAGCTTAGCTCCCCTGGGGTGGGGTTACAATGAGCAGTTCTTC.

The chain uses TRBV7-9 and TRBJ1-4; a possible D gene is TRBD1 (5 bases). The V end was cut by 4 bases, the J end by 8 bases, with 17 bases between. This CDR3 contains 15 residues. Germline V CDR1 and CDR2: SEHNR, FQNEAQ (reference sequence). CDR3 sequence (DNA): TGTGCCAGCAGCTCGACCGGGACTTCAAACGAAAAACTGTTTTTT. Amino acids: CASSSTGTSNEKLFF. Full variable domain (remainder filled in from reference TRBV7-9 and TRBJ1-4): DTGVSQNPRHKITKRGQNVTFRCDPISEHNRLYWYRQTLGQGPEFLTYFQNEAQLEKSRLLSDRFSAERPKGSFSTLEIQRTEQGDSAMYLCASSSTGTSNEKLFFGSGTQLSVL.

This clone was counted a few times. The genes are TRBV2 and TRBJ1-1; D remains ambiguous. The CDR3 runs to 15 residues. Per the germline V gene, CDR1 is SNHLY and CDR2 is FYNNEI. The V and J ends lost 3 bases and 6 bases respectively, with 17 bases between them. CDR3 DNA sequence: TGTGCCAGCAGTGATCGACCCCTTAGGTGGGCTGAAGCTTTCTTT. This translates into CASSDRPLRWAEAFF.

This rearrangement joins TRBV5-1 to TRBJ2-5, with D possibly matching TRBD2 (5 bases). Trimming cost V 1 base and J 5 bases, with 15 bases left between them. Germline loops: CDR1 SGHRS, CDR2 YFSETQ. The CDR3 runs 15 residues. The DNA of the CDR3 is TGCGCCAGCAGCTTGCTTCGAGGGTCGGGGGAGACCCAGTACTTC. Translated: CASSLLRGSGETQYF. The full variable domain, completed using reference TRBV5-1 and TRBJ2-5, is KAGVTQTPRYLIKTRGQQVTLSCSPISGHRSVSWYQQTPGQGLQFLFEYFSETQRNKGNFPGRFSGRQFSNSRSEMNVSTLELGDSALYLCASSLLRGSGETQYFGPGTRLLVL.

This chain links TRBV6-5 with TRBJ2-7, with D unresolved. Deletions cut 0 bases from V and 3 bases from J, with 15 bases between. The CDR3 covers 16 residues. CDR1 and CDR2 from the germline V gene are MNHEY and SVGAGI. Here the CDR3 reads CASSYSIRPVNYEQYF. CDR3 coding DNA: TGTGCCAGCAGTTACTCGATCCGGCCCGTTAACTACGAGCAGTACTTC.

CDR3 nucleotides: TGTGCCAGCAGCCGTGACAGGGGGCAAGATACTAATGAAAAACTGTTTTTT. Encoded protein: CASSRDRGQDTNEKLFF. The V gene is TRBV5-6, the J gene TRBJ1-4; 10 positions match TRBD1. V trimming: 4 bases; J trimming: 2 bases; junction bases outside the gene matches: 8. The CDR3 sequence is 17 residues long. Germline V lookup: CDR1 SGHDT, CDR2 YYEEEE.

V is TRBV4-1 and J is TRBJ2-5; 8 nucleotides match TRBD2. V dropped 3 bases and J dropped 1; count of bases not matched to a gene: 4. CDR3 size: 15 residues. Germline values: CDR1 MGHRA, CDR2 YSYEKL. The CDR3 spells CASSQIAGTQETQYF. DNA of the CDR3: TGCGCCAGCAGCCAGATAGCGGGGACCCAAGAGACCCAGTACTTC.

The J gene is TRBJ1-1, the V gene TRBV5-1, with a weak D call TRBD1 (6 bases). Germline assignment: CDR1 SGHRS and CDR2 YFSETQ. The CDR3 loop spans 14 amino acids. V lost 3 bases, J lost 0 bases, and 9 bases lay in between. CDR3 bases: TGCGCCAGCAGCTACAGGGTAATGAACACTGAAGCTTTCTTT. Protein product: CASSYRVMNTEAFF.

The chain has TRBV7-9 and TRBJ1-1; D possibly corresponds to TRBD1 (6 bases). There are 13 residues in the CDR3. The V end was cut by 5 bases, the J end by 3 bases, with 10 bases between. Germline CDR1 and CDR2: SEHNR and FQNEAQ (reference sequence). CDR3 in amino acids: CASSPTGYTEAFF. The CDR3 nucleotides read TGTGCCAGCAGCCCCACAGGGTACACTGAAGCTTTCTTT.

This clone occurred a few times. The V call is TRBV5-8, the J call TRBJ2-4; D may be TRBD1 or TRBD2 (6 bases each). Germline V CDR1 and CDR2: SGHTS, YDEGEE. The CDR3 runs 14 residues. The V end lost 4 bases, the J end lost 5 bases, and 13 bases lay between the germline ends. The CDR3 loop reads CASSPGAGQNIQYF. The CDR3 nucleotides read TGTGCCAGCAGCCCGGGGGCGGGGCAAAACATTCAGTACTTC.

This rearrangement joins TRBV18 to TRBJ1-6, with TRBD1 matching 8 bases. J gave up 7 bases and V 5 bases, and 7 bases lay outside the gene matches. The CDR3 extends over 15 amino acids. The germline gives CDR1 KGHSH, CDR2 LQKENI. CDR3 sequence (DNA): TGTGCCAGCTCATACTGGACAGGGAAGAATTCACCCCTCCACTTT. Its translation: CASSYWTGKNSPLHF. The full variable domain, its missing parts supplied by reference TRBV18 and TRBJ1-6, is NAGVMQNPRHLVRRRGQEARLRCSPMKGHSHVYWYRQLPEEGLKFMVYLQKENIIDESGMPKERFSAEFPKEGPSILRIQQVVRGDSAAYFCASSYWTGKNSPLHFGNGTRLTVT.

The rearrangement joins TRBV2 to TRBJ2-5; the D gene could be TRBD1 or TRBD2 (5 bases each). Germline loops: CDR1 SNHLY, CDR2 FYNNEI. CDR3 length equals 12 residues. V was trimmed by 8 bases and J by 4 bases, leaving 11 bases between them. The CDR3 sequence is CASLPGGETQYF. CDR3 in DNA: TGTGCCAGCCTTCCTGGGGGAGAGACCCAGTACTTC. The full variable domain, in which reference TRBV2 and TRBJ2-5 provide the parts outside the CDR3, is EPEVTQTPSHQVTQMGQEVILRCVPISNHLYFYWYRQILGQKVEFLVSFYNNEISEKSEIFDDQFSVERPDGSNFTLKIRSTKLEDSAMYFCASLPGGETQYFGPGTRLLVL.

This chain links TRBV10-1 with TRBJ2-5; the match to TRBD1 covers 8 bases. The CDR3 runs to 14 residues. The junction had 3 bases not matched to a gene; V was cut back by 3 bases and J by 3 bases. Germline CDR1 reads WNHNN; CDR2 reads SYGVQD (reference sequence). In DNA form, the CDR3 reads TGCGCCAGCAGTGATTCGACAGGGGAAGAGACCCAGTACTTC. This gives the protein CASSDSTGEETQYF.

This sequence joins TRBV6-1 and TRBJ1-5; D ambiguous. The germline gives CDR1 MNHNS, CDR2 SASEGT. The CDR3 runs to 13 residues. Trimming stripped 1 base from V and 10 bases from J, with 11 bases between. DNA of the CDR3: TGTGCCAGCAGTGAAGAGGGTCTGACACCCCAGCATTTT. Translated: CASSEEGLTPQHF.

The chain joins TRBV25-1 to TRBJ2-5, with no clear D. This CDR3 is 11 amino acids long. The V end lost 3 bases, the J end lost 5 bases, and 4 bases lay between the germline ends. Germline V gene data show CDR1 as MGHDK and CDR2 as SYGVNS. The CDR3 sequence: CASSDWETQYF. As DNA, the CDR3 is TGTGCCAGCAGTGATTGGGAGACCCAGTACTTC. Based on the CDR3 plus reference TRBV25-1 and TRBJ2-5, the full variable domain is EADIYQTPRYLVIGTGKKITLECSQTMGHDKMYWYQQDPGMELHLIHYSYGVNSTEKGDLSSESTVSRIRTEHFPLTLESARPSHTSQYLCASSDWETQYFGPGTRLLVL.

The rearrangement joins TRBV30 to TRBJ2-5; perhaps TRBD1 as D (6 bases). The CDR3 length is 15 residues. In germline, CDR1 is GTSNPN, CDR2 SVGIG (reference sequence). V was pared by 2 bases and J by 3 bases, with 16 bases between. The CDR3 region is CAWSPDRSSKETQYF. CDR3 in DNA: TGTGCCTGGAGTCCAGACAGGAGCTCGAAAGAGACCCAGTACTTC.

The chain employs TRBV7-9 and TRBJ1-1; D uncertain. The CDR3 has 13 amino acids. Germline CDR1 and CDR2: SEHNR and FQNEAQ (reference sequence). The V end was cut by 1 base, the J end by 6 bases, with 9 bases between. The CDR3 is CASSLEPQAEAFF. In nucleotides, the CDR3 is TGTGCCAGCAGCTTAGAGCCCCAGGCTGAAGCTTTCTTT.

The genes are TRBV30 and TRBJ2-5; perhaps TRBD1 as D (5 bases). There are 14 residues in the CDR3. Trimming pared 7 bases from V and 4 bases from J, leaving 19 bases between. Germline values: CDR1 GTSNPN, CDR2 SVGIG (reference sequence). CDR3 in DNA: TGTGCCTACGAAAGTAACAGGTTGGGAGAGACCCAGTACTTC. Protein: CAYESNRLGETQYF.

V gene TRBV5-1 combines with J gene TRBJ2-5, with 10 positions matching TRBD2. V shed 4 bases and J 4 bases; nucleotides not matched to a gene: 10. The CDR3 runs to 16 residues. Germline V gives CDR1 SGHRS, CDR2 YFSETQ. In nucleotides, the CDR3 is TGCGCCAGCAGCGTGGACGGCCTAGCGGGGGCAGAGACCCAGTACTTC. Protein product: CASSVDGLAGAETQYF.

This rearrangement joins TRBV6-5 to TRBJ1-1; D might be TRBD1 (5 bases). V was clipped by 4 bases and J by 5 bases, with 14 bases between them. Germline V lookup: CDR1 MNHEY, CDR2 SVGAGI. There are 14 residues in the CDR3. CDR3 nucleotides: TGTGCCAGCAGTTCAGGCGGGACTCTAACTGAAGCTTTCTTT. Amino acid sequence: CASSSGGTLTEAFF.

The V gene is TRBV7-8, the J gene TRBJ1-5; D call uncertain. CDR1 is SGHVS and CDR2 is FQNEAQ in the germline V gene. Trimming stripped 1 base from V and 6 bases from J, with 10 bases between. The CDR3 length is 14 residues. Here the CDR3 reads CASSLDGEIQPQHF. The CDR3 bases are TGTGCCAGCAGCTTAGATGGGGAAATTCAGCCCCAGCATTTT.

In its sample, this clone was seen once. V gene TRBV10-1 combines with J gene TRBJ1-4; a possible D gene is TRBD1 (6 bases). CDR1 is WNHNN and CDR2 is SYGVQD in the germline V gene (reference sequence). V dropped 7 bases and J dropped 8 bases, with 20 bases sitting between them. This CDR3 is 15 amino acids long. The CDR3 is CASNPVGGQGEKLFF. The CDR3 region has the DNA TGCGCCAGCAACCCGGTAGGGGGGCAAGGGGAAAAACTGTTTTTT.

This sequence joins TRBV5-1 and TRBJ2-7; D tentatively fits TRBD1 or TRBD2 (6 bases each). Per germline, CDR1 SGHRS and CDR2 YFSETQ. Trimming removed 5 bases at V and 2 bases at J, with 8 bases between. The CDR3 runs to 12 residues. CDR3 nucleotides: TGCGCCAGCAGGGAGGGGGCCTACGAGCAGTACTTC. Protein product: CASREGAYEQYF.

The CDR3 bases are TGTGCCAGCAGGGCACAGCCGCCTGAGGGGGAAAAACTGTTTTTT. Protein sequence: CASRAQPPEGEKLFF. The V call is TRBV2, the J call TRBJ1-4; a weak D match, TRBD1 (5 bases). Trimming stripped 6 bases from V and 8 bases from J, with 19 bases between. CDR3 length: 15 residues. CDR1 and CDR2 (germline): SNHLY, FYNNEI.

The chain has TRBV30 and TRBJ1-2; D is perhaps TRBD1 (5 bases). V was cut by 2 bases and J by 8 bases, with 15 bases left in between. The CDR3 runs to 13 residues. The germline V gene has CDR1 GTSNPN and CDR2 SVGIG (reference sequence). The CDR3 DNA reads as TGTGCCTGGAGTCGGGACCGCCCTTTGGGCTACACCTTC. Its protein product is CAWSRDRPLGYTF.

The table lists this clone with a few counts. This chain uses TRBV2 with TRBJ1-5; 8 bases map to TRBD1. The CDR3 runs to 18 residues. After removal of 4 bases from V and 1 base from J, the junction contained 12 bases not matched to a gene. Germline V gene sequence: CDR1 SNHLY, CDR2 FYNNEI. CDR3 sequence reads: CASSGRLGQGRSNQPQHF. The CDR3 DNA sequence: TGTGCCAGCAGTGGGCGACTCGGACAGGGCAGAAGCAATCAGCCCCAGCATTTT.

This chain uses TRBV5-1 with TRBJ1-1; the D is unclear. V dropped 6 bases and J dropped 2 bases, with 17 bases sitting between them. The CDR3 totals 15 residues. The germline CDR1 and CDR2 sequences are SGHRS and YFSETQ. The CDR3 coding sequence is TGCGCCAGCACCATAGACCTGGGCCTAAACACTGAAGCTTTCTTT. Its protein product is CASTIDLGLNTEAFF.